Each of the 24 T cell receptor beta chains below was sequenced from the same sample in a study of T cell responses to AZD1222 COVID-19 vaccine. Profiled with immunoSEQ multiplex PCR; TCRdb holds only in-frame clones, not every one. Of some 79,000 clones listed, 60% to 85% are singletons. The source material was peripheral blood, sampled 28 days after the second AZD1222 dose. The receptors here all came from an adult who received the AZD1222 COVID-19 vaccine.

V and J are TRBV30 and TRBJ2-4, with D unclear. This CDR3 contains 12 residues. CDR1 is GTSNPN, CDR2 SVGIG, per germline (reference sequence). Trimming took 4 bases from V and 5 from J, leaving 9 bases between them. The CDR3 DNA is TGTGCCTGGACTAGTAACGAAAACATTCAGTACTTC. It codes for CAWTSNENIQYF.

This chain links TRBV12-3 or TRBV12-4 with TRBJ2-7, with D possibly matching TRBD1 (6 bases). V was shortened by 6 bases and J by 4 bases, with 10 bases between the two germline ends. The CDR3 contains 12 residues. This CDR3 is CASRQGWYEQYF. CDR3 nucleotides: TGTGCCAGCAGGCAGGGGTGGTACGAGCAGTACTTC.

The CDR3 coding sequence is TGTGCCAGCAGCCCCCAAGAATCCACCTACAATGAGCAGTTCTTC. This encodes CASSPQESTYNEQFF. The chain employs TRBV6-5 and TRBJ2-1; the D is unclear. The germline V gene has CDR1 MNHEY and CDR2 SVGAGI. V gave up 6 bases and J gave up 2 bases, with 14 bases separating them. The CDR3 has 15 amino acids.

The chain carries TRBV19 and TRBJ2-3; tentatively, D is TRBD1 or TRBD2 (5 bases each). The CDR3 sequence is 14 residues long. From germline, CDR1 is LNHDA and CDR2 SQIVND (reference sequence). Trimming shortened V by 7 bases and J by 3 bases, and 14 bases separated the two germline ends. CDR3 amino acids: CASTTEGWTDTQYF. As DNA, the CDR3 is TGTGCCAGTACCACAGAGGGGTGGACAGATACGCAGTATTTT.

CDR3 region: CASTPGTSEETQYF. The CDR3 DNA reads TGTGCCAGTACCCCCGGGACTAGCGAAGAGACCCAGTACTTC. The chain recombines TRBV19 with TRBJ2-5, with TRBD2 matching over 10 bases. V dropped 7 bases and J dropped 3; count of bases not matched to a gene: 5. The CDR3 totals 14 residues. From germline, CDR1 is LNHDA and CDR2 SQIVND (reference sequence).

This chain connects TRBV30 to TRBJ1-1; D might be TRBD1 (6 bases). Germline loops: CDR1 GTSNPN, CDR2 SVGIG (reference sequence). The CDR3 is 15 residues long. V was trimmed by 0 bases and J by 3 bases, leaving 14 bases between them. This CDR3 is CAWSVRGGGDTEAFF. For the CDR3, the DNA is TGTGCCTGGAGTGTACGTGGGGGCGGGGACACTGAAGCTTTCTTT. Variable domain in full (rest from reference TRBV30 and TRBJ1-1): SQTIHQWPATLVQPVGSPLSLECTVEGTSNPNLYWYRQAAGRGLQLLFYSVGIGQISSEVPQNLSASRPQDRQFILSSKKLLLSDSGFYLCAWSVRGGGDTEAFFGQGTRLTVV.

The rearrangement uses TRBV11-1 and TRBJ2-6; no clear D. The CDR3 spans 15 residues. Trimming removed 4 bases at V and 4 bases at J, with 11 bases between. CDR1 and CDR2 (germline): SGHAT, FQDESV (reference sequence). The CDR3 spells CASSSRVVGANVLTF. CDR3 in DNA: TGTGCCAGCAGCTCAAGGGTGGTAGGGGCCAACGTCCTGACTTTC.

This clone was seen a single time. The chain links TRBV28 to TRBJ1-3; D gene ambiguous. CDR3 length: 14 amino acids. V was cut by 2 bases and J by 4 bases, with 9 bases left in between. Germline CDR1 and CDR2: MDHEN and SYDVKM. The DNA for the CDR3 is TGTGCCAGCAGTTTAGGAGGGTCCGGAAACACCATATATTTT. Amino acids: CASSLGGSGNTIYF. Combining the CDR3 with reference TRBV28 and TRBJ1-3 gives the whole variable domain DVKVTQSSRYLVKRTGEKVFLECVQDMDHENMFWYRQDPGLGLRLIYFSYDVKMKEKGDIPEGYSVSREKKERFSLILESASTNQTSMYLCASSLGGSGNTIYFGEGSWLTVV.

This clone has more than one count but fewer than ten. The rearrangement joins TRBV2 to TRBJ1-2; 7 nucleotides align to TRBD1. After removal of 8 bases from V and 3 bases from J, the junction contained 12 bases not matched to a gene. Per the germline V gene, CDR1 is SNHLY and CDR2 is FYNNEI. The length of the CDR3 is 15 residues. As DNA, the CDR3 is TGTGCCAGCCAAGGGGTAACAGGGGACGACTATGGCTACACCTTC. This gives the protein CASQGVTGDDYGYTF.

The CDR3 bases are TGCAGTGCCCTCAGCCCCAAAGCTTTCTTT. This encodes CSALSPKAFF. This chain connects TRBV20-1 to TRBJ1-1; no reliable D call. The CDR3 is made up of 10 amino acids. The germline V and J ends were trimmed by 6 bases and 9 bases, with 11 bases remaining between them. Per the germline V gene, CDR1 is DFQATT and CDR2 is SNEGSKA (reference sequence).

The chain joins TRBV25-1 to TRBJ1-5, with 10 bases identical to TRBD1. CDR1 and CDR2 (germline): MGHDK, SYGVNS. The CDR3 sequence is 14 residues long. V lost 6 bases, J lost 5 bases, and 4 bases stayed unmatched. CDR3 protein: CASSGQGGHQPQHF. The CDR3 nucleotides are TGTGCCAGCAGCGGACAGGGGGGCCATCAGCCCCAGCATTTT.

The chain has TRBV5-1 and TRBJ2-2; D unclear. Germline CDR1 reads SGHRS; CDR2 reads YFSETQ. V dropped 0 bases and J dropped 7 bases, with 4 bases sitting between them. The CDR3 length is 12 residues. In DNA, the CDR3 is TGCGCCAGCAGCTTGGAGGGCGGGGAGCTGTTTTTT. Translated, it gives CASSLEGGELFF.

The V and J genes are TRBV6-2 or TRBV6-3 and TRBJ1-5; unclear D gene. Per the germline V gene, CDR1 is MNHEY and CDR2 is SVGEGT. V gave up 0 bases and J gave up 6 bases, with 9 bases separating them. This CDR3 contains 14 residues. CDR3 DNA sequence: TGTGCCAGCAGTTACTCGACCTTTGGTCAGCCCCAGCATTTT. Its protein product is CASSYSTFGQPQHF.

V is TRBV3-1 (or the pseudogene TRBV3-2) and J is TRBJ2-1, with D possibly being TRBD2 (5 bases). The germline V gene encodes CDR1 LGHDT and CDR2 YNNKEL (reference sequence). V gave up 4 bases and J gave up 4 bases, with 17 bases separating them. This CDR3 has 16 residues. CDR3 sequence: CASSRSWTSDYNEQFF. The CDR3 DNA reads TGTGCCAGCAGCCGGTCATGGACTTCCGATTACAATGAGCAGTTCTTC.

This chain uses TRBV5-1 with TRBJ1-2; a possible D gene is TRBD1 (5 bases). V was shortened by 0 bases and J by 3 bases, with 9 bases between the two germline ends. This CDR3 is 14 amino acids long. Germline-derived CDR1 and CDR2 are SGHRS and YFSETQ. CDR3 sequence (DNA): TGCGCCAGCAGCTTGGGGGGGTCGGACTATGGCTACACCTTC. This translates into CASSLGGSDYGYTF.

The chain carries TRBV3-1 (or the pseudogene TRBV3-2) and TRBJ1-3, with D hard to call. The V and J ends lost 1 base and 0 bases respectively, with 7 bases between them. Germline-derived CDR1 and CDR2 are LGHDT and YNNKEL (reference sequence). The CDR3 runs 15 residues. The CDR3 sequence is CASSQGRYSGNTIYF. The CDR3 nucleotides are TGTGCCAGCAGCCAAGGCAGATACTCTGGAAACACCATATATTTT.

J is TRBJ1-2 and V is TRBV6-6; tentatively, D is TRBD1 (6 bases). This CDR3 spans 14 amino acids. Trimming stripped 6 bases from V and 4 bases from J, with 15 bases between. Per germline, CDR1 MNHNY and CDR2 SVGAGI (reference sequence). DNA of the CDR3: TGTGCCAGCAGGCCGACAGGAGGGGGCTATGGCTACACCTTC. It translates to CASRPTGGGYGYTF.

This chain connects TRBV3-1 (or the pseudogene TRBV3-2) to TRBJ1-4; possible D gene TRBD1, 6 bases. The ends were cut back, 5 bases at V and 13 bases at J, with 11 bases in the middle. This CDR3 contains 11 residues. Per the germline V gene, CDR1 is LGHDT and CDR2 is YNNKEL (reference sequence). The CDR3 nucleotides are TGTGCCAGCAGCGATACAGGGTTACTGTTTTTT. Its protein product is CASSDTGLLFF.

The rearrangement joins TRBV7-6 to TRBJ2-1; D is possibly TRBD1 or TRBD2 (5 bases each). The CDR3 contains 16 residues. The V end was cut by 4 bases, the J end by 1 base, with 14 bases between. The V gene's germline CDR1 is SGHVS and CDR2 FNYEAQ. CDR3 DNA: TGTGCCAGCAGCTCCGGGACGTCGTATTCCTACAATGAGCAGTTCTTC. Protein product: CASSSGTSYSYNEQFF.

This chain links TRBV16 with TRBJ2-1; a weak D match, TRBD1 (6 bases). This CDR3 is built from 15 residues. Germline V lookup: CDR1 KGHSY, CDR2 FQNENV. Deletions cut 4 bases from V and 0 bases from J, with 10 bases between. The chain's CDR3 is CASSPADSSYNEQFF. The CDR3 DNA follows: TGTGCCAGCAGCCCCGCGGACAGCTCCTACAATGAGCAGTTCTTC.

The CDR3 region has the DNA TGTGCCAGCAGCCTGAACAAACTACAGGGGCGGAAGACCCAGTACTTC. This sequence encodes CASSLNKLQGRKTQYF. This chain links TRBV27 with TRBJ2-5; 7 positions match TRBD1. Germline CDR1 and CDR2: MNHEY and SMNVEV (reference sequence). Losses at the gene ends were 6 bases for V and 6 bases for J; bases not matched to a gene: 16. This CDR3 is 16 amino acids long.

This clone has just a few counts. V and J are TRBV13 and TRBJ2-7, with D unclear. The length of the CDR3 is 11 residues. Per germline, CDR1 PRHDT and CDR2 FYEKMQ (reference sequence). V gave up 2 bases and J gave up 5 bases, with 4 bases separating them. This CDR3 reads CASSLFDEQYF. The CDR3 DNA sequence: TGTGCCAGCAGCTTATTCGACGAGCAGTACTTC.

The CDR3 protein is CASSSNRESRNEQFF. Here the CDR3 DNA reads TGTGCCAGCAGCTCGAATCGGGAGTCGCGCAATGAGCAGTTCTTC. V gene TRBV11-1 combines with J gene TRBJ2-1; D is possibly TRBD2 (6 bases). The CDR3 runs 15 residues. V dropped 4 bases and J dropped 6 bases, with 16 bases sitting between them. Germline assignment: CDR1 SGHAT and CDR2 FQDESV (reference sequence).

V and J are TRBV30 and TRBJ1-1; no reliable D call. The CDR3 loop spans 11 amino acids. Germline assignment: CDR1 GTSNPN and CDR2 SVGIG (reference sequence). Trimming shortened V by 3 bases and J by 2 bases, and 4 bases separated the two germline ends. CDR3 residues: CAWRSNTEAFF. As DNA, the CDR3 is TGTGCCTGGAGGTCAAACACTGAAGCTTTCTTT.